The T cell receptor beta chain described here comes from a study of PD-1 blockade in classical Hodgkin lymphoma. Notes on the study in general: Compared with healthy donors, newly diagnosed patients reportedly showed lower baseline TCR diversity.

As regards this clone: Its antigen remains unidentified.

Time point here: newly diagnosed, previously untreated cHL patient sample. Magnetic negative selection was used to purify CD4+ T cells from thawed PBMCs. Trimming pared 4 bases from V and 4 bases from J, leaving 9 bases between. The CDR3 extends over 13 amino acids. The germline V gene has CDR1 MDHEN and CDR2 SYDVKM. Assay used: immunoSEQ multiplex PCR; TCRdb lists only in-frame clones, some missing. Of approximately 27,000 clones listed, more than 80% are singletons. The sample taken for sequencing was CD4+ T cells from blood. V and J are TRBV28 and TRBJ2-3, with unresolved D. The receptor was derived from a human donor with classical Hodgkin lymphoma. In nucleotides, the CDR3 is TGTGCCAGCAGTTCCAGCTGGGCAGATACGCAGTATTTT. Amino acids: CASSSSWADTQYF.